This TCR beta chain is from a study of graft-versus-host responses after intestinal transplantation. Across the study: Multivisceral, liver-intestinal, or isolated intestinal grafts were transplanted into recipients. Once they had received anti-thymocyte globulin induction, all recipients took tacrolimus and steroids for around three years. Findings and limits, study-wide: When patients had graft-donor T cell macrochimerism, their allografts held high graft-versus-host to host-versus-graft clonal ratios. The study associated peak circulating GvH clone levels with early post-transplant HvG declines.

About this clone: No antigen is known for it.

Profiling relied on immunoSEQ multiplex PCR, and the TCRdb table lists in-frame clones only, not all of them. The repertoire consists of approximately 99,000 clones, with 91% occurring once and the leading ten covering over 0.15%. V was cut by 7 bases and J by 0 bases, with 19 bases left in between. The V gene's germline CDR1 is SNHLY and CDR2 FYNNEI. The CDR3 spans 17 residues. The sample in question was unstimulated CD4+ T cells sorted from spleen or lymph node cells, obtained before transplant. This TCR was recovered from a human donor who was the organ donor for an intestinal transplant. The chain is built from TRBV2 and TRBJ2-4; perhaps TRBD1 as D (6 bases). The CDR3 loop is CASTGAREAIAKNIQYF. The CDR3 region has the DNA TGTGCCAGCACAGGGGCCAGAGAAGCCATAGCCAAAAACATTCAGTACTTC.